This TCR gamma chain was retrieved from a study of Vδ1+ human thymocytes. Study results and caveats: Thymic TRG and TRD repertoires appeared highly polyclonal. Many TRG clonotypes were shared between donors; TRD repertoires were essentially private. The authors advised highly purified populations and single-cell validation. Unlike peripheral blood Vdelta1+ controls, thymic delta-chain sequences included approximately 20% Vdelta2 and few Vdelta3.

Sequences come from RNA converted to cDNA by reverse transcription. Pooled V-gene forward primers with one constant-region reverse primer generated the CDR3 amplicons by multiplex PCR. TCRdb re-called the multiplex PCR reads using CATT. Altogether approximately 40,000 gamma-chain clones are present, around 21% being singletons, with the ten largest covering less than 2%. Germline V CDR1 and CDR2: GITISATS, ISYDGTV (reference sequence). This CDR3 is built from 15 residues. The ends lost 2 bases at V and 2 bases at J; junction bases unmatched: 5. Details on this clone: Its matching antigen is unknown. The sample holds other DNA sequences that translate to the same CDR3.

Sequencing used Vdelta1+ gamma-delta thymocytes from the thymus. Subset indicated: FACS-sorted CD3+ TCRalphabeta- TCRVdelta1+ TCRVdelta2- thymocytes. This clonotype was obtained from a girl under three years old who had congenital heart surgery. The rearrangement links TRGV9 to TRGJP2. The CDR3 sequence: CALWEDHSSDWIKTF. Here the CDR3 DNA reads TGTGCCTTGTGGGAGGACCACAGTAGTGATTGGATCAAGACGTTT.